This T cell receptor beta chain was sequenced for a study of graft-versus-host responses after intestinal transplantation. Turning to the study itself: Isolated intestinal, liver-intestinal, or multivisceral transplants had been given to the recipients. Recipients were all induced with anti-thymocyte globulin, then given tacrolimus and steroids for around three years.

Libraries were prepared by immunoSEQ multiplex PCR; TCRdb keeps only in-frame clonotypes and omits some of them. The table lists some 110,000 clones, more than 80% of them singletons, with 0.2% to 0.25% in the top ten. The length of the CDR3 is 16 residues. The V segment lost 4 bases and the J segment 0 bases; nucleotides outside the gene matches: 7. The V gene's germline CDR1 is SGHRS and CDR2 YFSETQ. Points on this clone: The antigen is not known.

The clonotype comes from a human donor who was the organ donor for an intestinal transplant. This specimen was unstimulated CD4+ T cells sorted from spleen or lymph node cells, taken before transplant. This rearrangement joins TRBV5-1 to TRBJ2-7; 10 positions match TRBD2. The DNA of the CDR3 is TGCGCCAGCAGCCCAATAGCGGGAGGCCTCTCCTACGAGCAGTACTTC. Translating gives CASSPIAGGLSYEQYF.